The subject of this entry is one T cell receptor (beta chain). Its antigen remains unidentified. The source of the sample is a study of long-term antiretroviral therapy in people with HIV. At survey level, the immunoSEQ assay was run in its v3.0 version. Libraries were prepared by immunoSEQ multiplex PCR; TCRdb keeps only in-frame clonotypes and omits some of them. The sample yields some 28,000 clones, about 85% seen once. Study-wide findings and caveats: Before ART, certain clones expanded, and these dominated the repertoire at all time points.

Each participant with HIV received care in the United States. The source is a man between 40 and 49 years old with HIV. Here the sequenced sample was unsorted PBMCs, taken 3 years after starting antiretroviral therapy.

The CDR3 DNA follows: TGTGCCAGCAGTTACACGAGTCTTCTTCCCAATGAAAAACTGTTTTTT. It yields the protein CASSYTSLLPNEKLFF. The chain is built from TRBV6-5 and TRBJ1-4; no firm D call. Trimming took off 2 bases at V and 5 bases at J, with 15 bases between the two ends. Germline V gene data show CDR1 as MNHEY and CDR2 as SVGAGI. The CDR3 spans 16 residues.